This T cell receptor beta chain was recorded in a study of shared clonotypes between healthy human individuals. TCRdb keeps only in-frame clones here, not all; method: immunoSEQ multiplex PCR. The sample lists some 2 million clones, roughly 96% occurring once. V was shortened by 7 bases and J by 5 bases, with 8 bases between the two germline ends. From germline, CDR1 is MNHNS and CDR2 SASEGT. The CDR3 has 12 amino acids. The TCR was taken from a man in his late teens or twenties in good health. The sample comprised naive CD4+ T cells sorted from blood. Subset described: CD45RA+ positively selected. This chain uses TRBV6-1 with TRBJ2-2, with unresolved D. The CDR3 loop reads CASKLITGELFF. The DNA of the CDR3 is TGTGCCAGCAAGCTTATTACCGGGGAGCTGTTTTTT.